This T cell receptor beta chain came from a study of cytomegalovirus exposure and HLA in healthy donors. Study-level points and caveats: As a later analysis showed, several of the most significant clusters appeared to be linked to common viral pathogens.

Per germline, CDR1 PRHDT and CDR2 FYEKMQ (reference sequence). This CDR3 comprises 17 residues. V trimming: 4 bases; J trimming: 0 bases; junction bases outside the gene matches: 7. The PCR was carried out with 60 Vbeta primers and 13 Jbeta primers. Sequencing was performed with immunoSEQ multiplex PCR; in TCRdb, only in-frame clones are kept and a portion is missing. The sample shows tens of thousands of clones, and approximately 13% sits with its ten largest clones. Details on this clone: What it binds is unknown.

The chain employs TRBV13 and TRBJ1-5; the match to TRBD1 covers 9 bases. This receptor was taken from a woman aged 55-70 years in good health and CMV-seropositive. Sequenced input: PBMCs. CDR3 sequence reads: CASSSRTGAFSNQPQHF. The DNA of the CDR3 is TGTGCCAGCAGCTCTCGGACAGGGGCCTTTAGCAATCAGCCCCAGCATTTT.